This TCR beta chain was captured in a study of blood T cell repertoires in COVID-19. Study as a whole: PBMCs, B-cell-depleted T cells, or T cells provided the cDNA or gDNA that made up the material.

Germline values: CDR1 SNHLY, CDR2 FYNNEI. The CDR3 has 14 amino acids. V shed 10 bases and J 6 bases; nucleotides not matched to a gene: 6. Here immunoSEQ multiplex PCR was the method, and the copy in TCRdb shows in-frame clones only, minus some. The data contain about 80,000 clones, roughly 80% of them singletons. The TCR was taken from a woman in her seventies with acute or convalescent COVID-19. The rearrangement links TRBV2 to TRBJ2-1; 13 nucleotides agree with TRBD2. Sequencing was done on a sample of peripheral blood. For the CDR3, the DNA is TGTGCCACGAAATGGACTAGCGGGAGCAATGAGCAGTTCTTC. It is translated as CATKWTSGSNEQFF.